The TCR beta chain under discussion was sequenced for a study of blood T cell repertoires in COVID-19 (dated by TCRdb to 2020 to 2022). Concerning the study at large: Samples covering the acute and convalescent phases of COVID-19 were provided by collaborators in the United States, Italy and Spain. The prospective study material was composed of cDNA or gDNA derived from T cells, B-cell-depleted T cells, or PBMCs. Deeply sampled blood TCRbeta repertoires from subjects exposed to, actively infected with, or recovered from COVID-19 were included in the dataset. The repertoires were released in a freely available public database intended as a resource for research on the immune response to SARS-CoV-2. The samples were drawn from the first 160 participants of the ongoing ImmuneRACE study and from 1,254 subjects provided by 6 global collaborators. The sample metadata nearly always contained a de-identified subject ID, COVID-19 status, age in years and sex. Where HLA class I and class II types were available, the types were taken from metadata supplied by the sample provider, not from assay-based typing. The full study reports these points: Clinical and demographic metadata were provided uncurated, with the amount varying by source and participant.

The immunoSEQ Assay, a bias-controlled multiplex PCR, was used to amplify TCRbeta CDR3 regions from genomic DNA. Per the original workflow: The number of nucleated cells in each sample was estimated by amplification of reference gene primers within the assay. To quantify the absolute abundance of each unique TCRbeta CDR3 rearrangement, sequence reads were collapsed and filtered. For each sample, productive Simpson clonality was calculated by taking the square root of Simpson's diversity index across productive rearrangements. TCRdb took this table from immuneACCESS and kept in-frame rearrangements with V and J called. Such tables lack part of the clones; where checked against another copy, unresolved V genes explain under half of the gap, and the rest is unexplained. Clonal size and the V and J genes are those of that table, whereas D and trimming came from the DNA. The table for this sample lists 250,000 to 350,000 clones; around 80% of them were counted only once. Approximately 1.2% of the sample is in the top ten clones.

The CDR3 spans 17 residues, from the cysteine through the phenylalanine. The read is trimmed to its CDR3 DNA, 51 bases read in frame from base 1. V is trimmed back by 2 bases and J by 0 bases, and the junction contains 6 bases that no gene match accounts for. CDR1 and CDR2 (SGHVS, FQNEAQ) derive from the germline V gene. Each collaborating institution followed its own protocols to collect whole blood in K2EDTA tubes. For TCRbeta analysis, collaborators shipped samples as frozen whole blood, isolated PBMCs, or DNA extracted from either of those sample types. On this clone: The clone's antigen remains unknown. No much larger clone exists at a distance of one base, and base qualities are not known.

This sequence uses TRBV7-8 and TRBJ1-3; a stretch of 8 junction bases matches TRBD1. The sequence derives from a woman between 50 and 59 years old with acute or convalescent COVID-19. The sample taken for sequencing was peripheral blood. The CDR3 corresponds to CASSLSAGTGSGNTIYF. The DNA is as follows: TGTGCCAGCAGCTTAAGTGCCGGGACAGGCTCTGGAAACACCATATATTTT.